This TCR beta chain was retrieved from a study of identical twins. Healthy Caucasian donors formed the entire cohort. As concerns this clonotype: Antigen specificity is unknown.

Study results and limitations: Whereas memory repertoires showed no such difference, abundant cord blood beta clonotypes carried fewer insertions.

This CDR3 comprises 14 residues. The ends lost 10 bases at V and 7 bases at J; junction bases unmatched: 13. The cDNA had a unique molecular identifier and a template-switch universal primer site. From the 5' RACE reads, TCRdb called clonotypes with MiXCR, one entry per CDR3 protein. The repertoire has hundreds of thousands of distinct CDR3 sequences, around 20% of them found once; the top ten carry about 4.5%. These records were also assigned to another study, of T cells expressing NK-cell markers.

The chain combines TRBV12-3 or TRBV12-4 with TRBJ2-1; 7 bases agree with TRBD2. Specimen: PBMCs. This clonotype originated in a woman aged 18-29 years in good health. This CDR3 reads CAITTFGRLNEQFF. DNA of the CDR3: TGTGCCATCACCACATTCGGGAGGCTTAATGAGCAGTTCTTC.